The next 3 T cell receptor beta chains were all read from a single sample in a study of CD8 T cells in ankylosing spondylitis. TCRdb re-analysed the 5' RACE reads in MiXCR, keeping a single row per CDR3 protein. The sample has 250,000 to 400,000 distinct CDR3 sequences, roughly 11% seen once. The sample taken for sequencing was blood, either unsorted or a sorted T cell fraction (not recorded which). The receptor source for this set is a female donor with ankylosing spondylitis or in good health (not recorded which).

The chain links TRBV4-2 to TRBJ2-2; 8 positions agree with TRBD1. V dropped 2 bases and J dropped 2; count of bases not matched to a gene: 13. In germline, CDR1 is LGHNA, CDR2 YNFKEQ. This CDR3 is 19 amino acids long. The DNA for the CDR3 is TGTGCCAGCAGCCAACGTTGGACAGGGTTGGCACTCAACACCGGGGAGCTGTTTTTT. Its protein is CASSQRWTGLALNTGELFF.

This clonotype appeared many times. The chain employs TRBV29-1 and TRBJ1-2; 9 bases line up with TRBD1. This CDR3 spans 13 amino acids. The germline V gene encodes CDR1 SQVTM and CDR2 ANQGSEA. Trimming took 5 bases from V and 2 from J; bases not matched to a gene: 3. CDR3 in DNA: TGCAGCGTTTCCGGGACAGGGAACTATGGCTACACCTTC. Its protein product is CSVSGTGNYGYTF.

This rearrangement joins TRBV15 to TRBJ2-3; 8 nucleotides match TRBD2. From germline, CDR1 is LNHNV and CDR2 YYDKDF (reference sequence). V lost 8 bases and J lost 2; bases outside the gene matches: 6. The CDR3 has 14 amino acids. The CDR3 coding sequence is TGTGCCACCGCGGCTAGCGGGCTCACAGATACGCAGTATTTT. Protein sequence: CATAASGLTDTQYF. Together with reference TRBV15 and TRBJ2-3, the CDR3 gives the full variable domain: DAMVIQNPRYQVTQFGKPVTLSCSQTLNHNVMYWYQQKSSQAPKLLFHYYDKDFNNEADTPDNFQSRRPNTSFCFLDIRSPGLGDTAMYLCATAASGLTDTQYFGPGTRLTVL.